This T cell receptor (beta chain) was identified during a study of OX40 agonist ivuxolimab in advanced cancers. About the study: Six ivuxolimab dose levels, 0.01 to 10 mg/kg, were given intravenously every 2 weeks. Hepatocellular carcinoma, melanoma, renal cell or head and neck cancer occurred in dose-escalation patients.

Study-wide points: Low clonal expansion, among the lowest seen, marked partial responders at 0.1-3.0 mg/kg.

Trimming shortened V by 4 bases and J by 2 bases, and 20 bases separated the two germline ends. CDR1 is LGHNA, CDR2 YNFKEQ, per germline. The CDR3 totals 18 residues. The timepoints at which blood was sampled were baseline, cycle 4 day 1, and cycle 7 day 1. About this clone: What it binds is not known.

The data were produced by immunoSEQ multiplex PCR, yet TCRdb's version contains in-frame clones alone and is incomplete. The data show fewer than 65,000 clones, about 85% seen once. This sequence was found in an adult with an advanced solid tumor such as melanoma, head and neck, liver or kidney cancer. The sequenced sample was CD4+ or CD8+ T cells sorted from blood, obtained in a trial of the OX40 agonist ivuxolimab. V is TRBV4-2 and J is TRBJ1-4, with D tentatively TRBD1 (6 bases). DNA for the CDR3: TGTGCCAGCAGCCGCCTACAGGGTAGGGCGATGACTAATGAAAAACTGTTTTTT. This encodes CASSRLQGRAMTNEKLFF.